Shown below are 18 T cell receptor beta chains from a single sample sequenced in a study of blood T cell repertoires in COVID-19. Profiled with immunoSEQ multiplex PCR; TCRdb holds only in-frame clones, not every one. The data contain 150,000 to 200,000 clones, around four fifths of them singletons. The sample consisted of peripheral blood. The source of these receptors is a woman aged 70-85 years with COVID-19, enrolled during active disease.

The V gene is TRBV7-3, the J gene TRBJ2-6; weak D call: TRBD2 (5 bases). Germline values: CDR1 SGHTA, CDR2 FQGTGA. V was cut by 4 bases and J by 4 bases, with 17 bases left in between. This CDR3 is 17 amino acids long. The CDR3 DNA is TGTGCCAGCAGCTCCGTTGCTCGGGGTACCGGGGCCAACGTCCTGACTTTC. It specifies CASSSVARGTGANVLTF.

This clone was counted ten times or more. J is TRBJ1-5 and V is TRBV30; D call uncertain. V lost 0 bases and J lost 6, with 12 bases in between. The CDR3 has 14 residues. CDR1 and CDR2 (germline): GTSNPN, SVGIG (reference sequence). In DNA form, the CDR3 reads TGTGCCTGGAGTGTATTTCCGGGTTCTCAGCCCCAGCATTTT. This gives the protein CAWSVFPGSQPQHF.

V gene TRBV29-1 combines with J gene TRBJ1-2, with D unresolved. The CDR3 spans 16 residues. Deletions cut 1 base from V and 4 bases from J, with 19 bases between. CDR1 is SQVTM and CDR2 is ANQGSEA in the germline V gene. For the CDR3, the DNA is TGCAGCGTTGAAGCCCGCCCGTCCACCCCCAGCTATGGCTACACCTTC. Translation gives CSVEARPSTPSYGYTF.

The V and J genes are TRBV9 and TRBJ2-1; D might be TRBD1 (6 bases). Trimming cost V 5 bases and J 5 bases, with 8 bases left between them. CDR3 size: 12 residues. Per germline, CDR1 SGDLS and CDR2 YYNGEE. CDR3: CASRAGDNEQFF. The CDR3 DNA is TGTGCCAGCAGGGCAGGGGACAATGAGCAGTTCTTC.

This chain links TRBV14 with TRBJ1-6; D is perhaps TRBD1 (5 bases). The germline CDR1 and CDR2 sequences are SGHDN and FVKESK. The CDR3 sequence is 15 residues long. V was shortened by 1 base and J by 7 bases, with 11 bases between the two germline ends. CDR3 protein: CASSQAGQGNSPLHF. CDR3 DNA sequence: TGTGCCAGCAGCCAAGCTGGGCAGGGCAATTCACCCCTCCACTTT.

The chain has TRBV7-2 and TRBJ1-2, with 11 bases that match TRBD1. CDR1 and CDR2 (germline): SGHTA, FQGNSA. This CDR3 spans 16 amino acids. V was clipped by 2 bases and J by 1 base; unmatched bases: 3. The CDR3: CASSLRTGGNNYGYTF. The CDR3 DNA sequence: TGTGCCAGCAGCTTAAGGACAGGGGGCAATAACTATGGCTACACCTTC.

V usage is TRBV29-1 and J usage is TRBJ2-5, with D uncertain. Trimming cost V 4 bases and J 4 bases, with 13 bases left between them. Germline assignment: CDR1 SQVTM and CDR2 ANQGSEA. The CDR3 consists of 13 residues. CDR3 sequence: CSVARQWAETQYF. Written as DNA, the CDR3 is TGCAGCGTTGCTCGGCAGTGGGCAGAGACCCAGTACTTC.

In DNA form, the CDR3 reads TGCGCCAGCAGCCCGCGGACAGGGGTCACCGGGGAGCTGTTTTTT. It specifies CASSPRTGVTGELFF. The chain has TRBV5-1 and TRBJ2-2; 9 bases fit TRBD1. There are 15 residues in the CDR3. The trim removed 4 bases at V and 4 bases at J, leaving 5 bases unmatched. Germline lookup yields CDR1 SGHRS and CDR2 YFSETQ.

This chain links TRBV24-1 with TRBJ2-1; a weak D match, TRBD2 (5 bases). The germline V gene encodes CDR1 KGHDR and CDR2 SFDVKD. V shed 9 bases and J shed 7 bases, with 21 bases lying between them. The CDR3 spans 15 residues. The CDR3 loop reads CATFLRGRVSNEQFF. In nucleotides, the CDR3 is TGTGCCACCTTCCTCCGGGGTAGGGTGTCGAATGAGCAGTTCTTC.

The J gene is TRBJ2-7, the V gene TRBV9; TRBD1 matches 8 bases. The germline V gene has CDR1 SGDLS and CDR2 YYNGEE. This CDR3 is 14 amino acids long. Trimming at V came to 3 bases and at J to 6 bases, leaving 8 bases not matched to a gene. The CDR3 DNA follows: TGTGCCAGCAGCGGCACGGACAGGGCGGGCGAGCAGTACTTC. Translation: CASSGTDRAGEQYF.

The chain combines TRBV6-5 with TRBJ2-2; TRBD1 is a possible D gene (6 bases). Germline lookup yields CDR1 MNHEY and CDR2 SVGAGI. V shed 2 bases and J shed 5 bases, with 9 bases lying between them. This CDR3 contains 14 residues. CDR3 amino acids: CASSYGQFTGELFF. In nucleotides, the CDR3 is TGTGCCAGCAGTTACGGACAGTTTACCGGGGAGCTGTTTTTT.

This clone appeared once. The V and J genes are TRBV30 and TRBJ2-7; maybe TRBD2 (5 bases). The germline gives CDR1 GTSNPN, CDR2 SVGIG (reference sequence). Trimming took off 0 bases at V and 4 bases at J, with 10 bases between the two ends. CDR3 length: 13 residues. DNA of the CDR3: TGTGCCTGGAGTGTGTCGGGGATATACGAGCAGTACTTC. This codes for CAWSVSGIYEQYF.

The chain is built from TRBV27 and TRBJ2-2; 8 bases fit TRBD2. The CDR3 contains 15 residues. Germline V gene lookup returns CDR1 MNHEY and CDR2 SMNVEV (reference sequence). Trimming took 2 bases from V and 5 from J; bases not matched to a gene: 4. CDR3 nucleotide sequence: TGTGCCAGCAGTTTACAAGCGGGAGTGACCGGGGAGCTGTTTTTT. Translating it yields CASSLQAGVTGELFF.

This clone occurred once. The rearrangement links TRBV21-1 to TRBJ2-3; TRBD1, the table's D call, lacks a check against the DNA. TRBV21-1 is tagged as a pseudogene. The CDR3 totals 16 residues. The DNA of the CDR3 is TGTGCCAGCAGCAATCAAACAGGGGTGAGCACAGATACGCAGTATTTT. This gives the protein CASSNQTGVSTDTQYF.

The chain joins TRBV29-1 to TRBJ1-2; 10 positions match TRBD1. The CDR3 extends over 13 amino acids. Germline CDR1 is SQVTM and CDR2 is ANQGSEA. The V gene end was trimmed by 6 bases and the J gene end by 2 bases; junction bases not matched to a gene: 3. CDR3 DNA: TGCAGCGTAAGACAGGGGGCGAACTATGGCTACACCTTC. This sequence encodes CSVRQGANYGYTF. The full variable domain, in which reference TRBV29-1 and TRBJ1-2 provide the parts outside the CDR3, is SAVISQKPSRDICQRGTSLTIQCQVDSQVTMMFWYRQQPGQSLTLIATANQGSEATYESGFVIDKFPISRPNLTFSTLTVSNMSPEDSSIYLCSVRQGANYGYTFGSGTRLTVV.

This clone was recorded only once. The chain recombines TRBV19 with TRBJ2-1, with D perhaps TRBD2 (5 bases). This CDR3 is built from 13 residues. Germline CDR1 LNHDA, CDR2 SQIVND (reference sequence). With 5 bases removed from V and 9 bases from J, the gap between germline ends came to 14 bases. The CDR3 DNA is TGTGCCAGTAGTTCCTCGGGGTTTAGTGAGCAGTTCTTC. Its protein is CASSSSGFSEQFF. Based on the CDR3 plus reference TRBV19 and TRBJ2-1, the full variable domain is DGGITQSPKYLFRKEGQNVTLSCEQNLNHDAMYWYRQDPGQGLRLIYYSQIVNDFQKGDIAEGYSVSREKKESFPLTVTSAQKNPTAFYLCASSSSGFSEQFFGPGTRLTVL.

The genes are TRBV28 and TRBJ1-5, with D possibly TRBD1 on 5 matching bases. The germline CDR1 and CDR2 sequences are MDHEN and SYDVKM. Trimming shortened V by 5 bases and J by 0 bases, and 20 bases separated the two germline ends. The CDR3 has 18 residues. The CDR3 DNA is TGTGCCAGCAGTGCCACCTTAGCAGGGTTATTTAGCAATCAGCCCCAGCATTTT. This codes for CASSATLAGLFSNQPQHF.

The chain links TRBV9 to TRBJ1-1; perhaps TRBD1 as D (5 bases). Trimming took 3 bases from V and 8 from J, leaving 11 bases between them. This CDR3 is 12 amino acids long. Germline CDR1 SGDLS, CDR2 YYNGEE. The CDR3 reads CASSGQTREAFF. The CDR3 DNA is TGTGCCAGCAGCGGACAGACACGGGAAGCTTTCTTT.